What follows is one TCR beta chain and its context. This clonotype was seen ten or more times. Its recognized antigen is unknown. No much larger clonotype is one base removed from it; base qualities were not supplied. The data stem from a study of T-cell reconstitution after alpha-beta-depleted transplantation in children (dated by TCRdb to about 2016). Study-level background: Using TCR repertoire profiling, the study followed T-cell immune reconstitution in a quantitative way in children after TCRalphabeta/CD19-depleted allogeneic hematopoietic cell transplantation. Study-wide conclusions, independent of this receptor: In some patients, high TCRbeta diversity at day 60 was attributed to recipient T cells and intrathymic progenitors that had survived conditioning. Hyperexpanded clone frequencies declined over subsequent months; after one year, T-cell counts and TCRbeta diversity were mostly attributed to newly produced T cells. Apparently early alphabetaT-cell count recovery about two months after transplant reportedly relied on only several hundred rapidly expanded clones derived from non-depleted graft cells.

V trim: 0 bases; J trim: 2 bases; unmatched bases: 4. From the cysteine up to the phenylalanine, the CDR3 has a length of 16 residues. The entry retains the CDR3 DNA only, 48 bases that are in frame from base 1. CDR1 and CDR2, per the germline V gene (reference sequence), are DFQATT and SNEGSKA. The label giving this sample's treatment or condition can be read as: allogeneic hematopoietic cell transplantation with graft depleted of TCRalphabeta T cells and CD19 B cells. TCRalphabeta/CD19-depleted allogeneic hematopoietic cell grafts were given to the transplant recipients, all of whom were children. Libraries were prepared through PCR. Sequencing instrument: Illumina HiSeq 2500. To normalize quantification of the TCRbeta repertoire, the TCR libraries were built with molecular barcoding that relied on unique molecular identifiers. TCRdb passed the public sequencing reads through fastp at Q25 and MiXCR, retaining productive beta sequences. Each CDR3 protein appears once, grouped with its most common genes and DNA. This sample has approximately 500,000 distinct CDR3 sequences in its table, and more than 9% of those were observed once. Just over 2% of the sample belongs to the ten largest clones.

The sequence joins TRBV20-1 to TRBJ1-3, and TRBD1 aligns with 10 junction nucleotides. The TCR sequence derives from a child aged 2-15 years with inherited bone marrow failure, due to receive a stem cell transplant. The sample consisted of PBMCs, taken before TCRalphabeta/CD19-depleted stem cell transplant. The CDR3 protein is CSARDPGTGAGNTIYF. The DNA sequence is given as TGCAGTGCTAGAGATCCCGGGACAGGGGCTGGAAACACCATATATTTT.